The clone carrying this T cell receptor (beta chain) was seen repeatedly, ten times or more. Its antigen is not known. The sample belongs to a study of neurological immune-mediated disorders. TCRdb reprocessed the 5' RACE reads via MiXCR and lists one record per CDR3 protein. The sample holds about 70,000 distinct CDR3 sequences, approximately 5% seen once. CDR1 and CDR2 from the germline V gene are SGHRS and YFSETQ. This CDR3 is built from 14 residues. V was cut by 0 bases and J by 5 bases, with 11 bases left in between. Findings of the study overall: No expanded-clone CDR3 amino acid sequence recurred across subjects, suggesting private TCR-beta repertoires.

The source of this sequence is a woman between 65 and 79 years old with multiple sclerosis. The chain couples TRBV5-1 to TRBJ1-2; tentatively, D is TRBD1 (5 bases). The source material was PBMCs. CDR3 nucleotide sequence: TGCGCCAGCAGCTTGGGTGACAGTTCTTATGGCTACACCTTC. Amino acid sequence: CASSLGDSSYGYTF.